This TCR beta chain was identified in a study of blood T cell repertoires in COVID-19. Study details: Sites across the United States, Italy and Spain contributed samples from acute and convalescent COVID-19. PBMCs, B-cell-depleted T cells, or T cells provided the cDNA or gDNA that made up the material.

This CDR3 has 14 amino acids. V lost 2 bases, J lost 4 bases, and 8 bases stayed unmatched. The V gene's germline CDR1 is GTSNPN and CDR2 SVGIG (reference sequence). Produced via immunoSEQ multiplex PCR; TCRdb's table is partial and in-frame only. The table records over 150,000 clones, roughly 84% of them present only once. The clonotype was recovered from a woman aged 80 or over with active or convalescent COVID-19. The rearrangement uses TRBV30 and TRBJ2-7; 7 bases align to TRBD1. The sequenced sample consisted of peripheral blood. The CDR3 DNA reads TGTGCCTGGAGTTTAACAGGGGTGAAGTACGAGCAGTACTTC. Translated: CAWSLTGVKYEQYF.